This T cell receptor (delta chain) was recovered during a study of gamma-delta chains in newborns, infants, children. Study-level information: Innate gammadelta T cells reportedly expand polyclonally right after birth, driven by microbial exposure, per the title.

This clone occurred a few times. Per germline, CDR1 TVYSNPD and CDR2 GDNSRS (reference sequence). The CDR3 consists of 11 residues. Trimming cost V 2 bases and J 10 bases, with 14 bases left between them. TCRdb re-called the reads through CATT. The sample includes 5,400 or so delta-chain clones, approximately 17% seen only once; the top ten take about 5.1%. The rearrangement links TRDV3 to TRDJ1; D gene ambiguous. This TCR came from a child who was a newborn, infant or young child, either healthy, febrile or measles-vaccinated (not recorded which). Sequences were obtained from blood. CDR3 residues: CAFYRLPRLIF. CDR3 in DNA: TGTGCCTTTTACCGGTTGCCTCGACTCATCTTT.